Listed below are T cell receptor beta chains from one sample, sequenced in a study of neurological immune-mediated disorders. Each CDR3 protein is one row after TCRdb ran MiXCR on the 5' RACE reads. The sample yields tens of thousands of distinct CDR3 sequences, around 6.2% seen once. Sequencing input: CD8+ T cells from blood. The receptors were gathered from a young man in good health. Each CDR3 is given with its conserved first and last residue. A D gene is named only where the DNA matches it firmly. For some rows the clone size is stated as once, few or many, or as a class when expanded; others skip it.

D gene: NA
J gene: TRBJ2-2
V gene: TRBV20-1
clone size: many
CDR3 DNA: TGCAGTGCTACGACCGGTGGTGTCGGGGAGCTGTTTTTT
CDR3 protein: CSATTGGVGELFF

D gene: NA
J gene: TRBJ1-2
V gene: TRBV27
clone size: many
CDR3 DNA: TGTGCCAGCAGTTTCCAGGGGTCGTACTATGGCTACACCTTC
CDR3 protein: CASSFQGSYYGYTF

D gene: TRBD1
J gene: TRBJ1-1
V gene: TRBV5-1
clone size: many
CDR3 DNA: TGCGCCAGCAGCTTGTCGCCGGGACAGGGGAGGACTGAAGCTTTCTTT
CDR3 protein: CASSLSPGQGRTEAFF

D gene: NA
J gene: TRBJ1-5
V gene: TRBV6-6
clone size: many
CDR3 DNA: TGTGCCAGCAAGCTGGGGGGGTCTCAGCCCCAGCATTTT
CDR3 protein: CASKLGGSQPQHF

D gene: NA
J gene: TRBJ2-3
V gene: TRBV2
clone size: medium-sized
CDR3 DNA: TGTGCCAGCAGTGGCATAGCGACTAGCACAGATACGCAGTATTTT
CDR3 protein: CASSGIATSTDTQYF

D gene: TRBD2
J gene: TRBJ2-1
V gene: TRBV6-6
clone size: many
CDR3 DNA: TGTGCCAGCAGTTACTCCTCCGGGACTAGCGTCGAGTACAATGAGCAGTTCTTC
CDR3 protein: CASSYSSGTSVEYNEQFF

D gene: NA
J gene: TRBJ2-7
V gene: TRBV7-9
clone size: many
CDR3 DNA: TGTGCCAGCAGCTTAGGGGGGCGCGGGCACGAGCAGTACTTC
CDR3 protein: CASSLGGRGHEQYF

D gene: NA
J gene: TRBJ2-1
V gene: TRBV20-1
clone size: many
CDR3 DNA: TGCAGTGCTAGGTCCGGGATCCTGCACTACAATGAGCAGTTCTTC
CDR3 protein: CSARSGILHYNEQFF

D gene: NA
J gene: TRBJ2-3
V gene: TRBV20-1
clone size: many
CDR3 DNA: TGCAGTGCCTTCTACCGGCCTTCAGGAGTAAATACGCAGTATTTT
CDR3 protein: CSAFYRPSGVNTQYF

D gene: NA
J gene: TRBJ2-3
V gene: TRBV7-9
clone size: many
CDR3 DNA: TGTGCCAGCAGCTTCCCTAGCACAGATACGCAGTATTTT
CDR3 protein: CASSFPSTDTQYF

D gene: NA
J gene: TRBJ2-3
V gene: TRBV7-6
clone size: many
CDR3 DNA: TGTGCCAGCAGCTTAGAAGCGGGCAGCACAGATACGCAGTATTTT
CDR3 protein: CASSLEAGSTDTQYF

D gene: TRBD1
J gene: TRBJ1-3
V gene: TRBV7-2
clone size: many
CDR3 DNA: TGTGCCAGCAGCCTCCGGCGGACAGGGGGAATCTCTGGAAACACCATATATTTT
CDR3 protein: CASSLRRTGGISGNTIYF

D gene: TRBD2
J gene: TRBJ2-7
V gene: TRBV4-1
clone size: many
CDR3 DNA: TGCGCCAGCAGCCAAGATCCCGGGGTAGCGGGGCGCTACGAGCAGTACTTC
CDR3 protein: CASSQDPGVAGRYEQYF

D gene: NA
J gene: TRBJ1-3
V gene: TRBV6-5
clone size: many
CDR3 DNA: TGTGCCAGCAGTTACGATGACGGACTGGGAAACACCATATATTTT
CDR3 protein: CASSYDDGLGNTIYF

D gene: TRBD1
J gene: TRBJ2-7
V gene: TRBV4-3
clone size: many
CDR3 DNA: TGCGCCAGCAGCCAGGGACAGGGGACTCACTACGAGCAGTACTTC
CDR3 protein: CASSQGQGTHYEQYF

D gene: NA
J gene: TRBJ1-1
V gene: TRBV14
clone size: many
CDR3 DNA: TGTGCCAGTTCACTCGGCGCCGGACGCACTGAAGCTTTCTTT
CDR3 protein: CASSLGAGRTEAFF

D gene: NA
J gene: TRBJ2-7
V gene: TRBV20-1
clone size: many
CDR3 DNA: TGCAGTGCTAGGGGGAGCTCCTACGAGCAGTACTTC
CDR3 protein: CSARGSSYEQYF

D gene: TRBD2
J gene: TRBJ2-5
V gene: TRBV5-6
clone size: many
CDR3 DNA: TGTGCCAGCAGAGTAGCGGGGGGGCTTAAGACCCAGTACTTC
CDR3 protein: CASRVAGGLKTQYF

D gene: NA
J gene: TRBJ2-7
V gene: TRBV5-1
clone size: many
CDR3 DNA: TGCGCCAGCAGCGTCGGTTCCTTCTACGAGCAGTACTTC
CDR3 protein: CASSVGSFYEQYF

D gene: NA
J gene: TRBJ2-7
V gene: TRBV20-1
clone size: many
CDR3 DNA: TGCAGTGCCAAAGGCCCAGGGTTTCTTCACGAGCAGTACTTC
CDR3 protein: CSAKGPGFLHEQYF

D gene: NA
J gene: TRBJ2-3
V gene: TRBV9
clone size: many
CDR3 DNA: TGTGCCAGCAGCGTAGAAGGACAGATTCAGGATACGCAGTATTTT
CDR3 protein: CASSVEGQIQDTQYF

D gene: NA
J gene: TRBJ1-1
V gene: TRBV5-1
clone size: many
CDR3 DNA: TGCGCCAGCAGAACAGGGATGAACACTGAAGCTTTCTTT
CDR3 protein: CASRTGMNTEAFF

D gene: TRBD2
J gene: TRBJ2-5
V gene: TRBV7-8
clone size: many
CDR3 DNA: TGTGCCGCAAGCGGGGGGCAAGAGACCCAGTACTTC
CDR3 protein: CAASGGQETQYF

D gene: TRBD1
J gene: TRBJ1-1
V gene: TRBV11-2
clone size: few
CDR3 DNA: TGTGCCAGCAGTCCTGACAGGGGGTGGCTAGCGTTCACTGAAGCTTTCTTT
CDR3 protein: CASSPDRGWLAFTEAFF

D gene: NA
J gene: TRBJ2-1
V gene: TRBV6-2/TRBV6-3
clone size: many
CDR3 DNA: TGTGCCAGCAGCCTGTTAGTCACTGAGCAGTTCTTC
CDR3 protein: CASSLLVTEQFF

D gene: TRBD2
J gene: TRBJ2-1
V gene: TRBV7-3
clone size: many
CDR3 DNA: TGTGCCAGCAGCTCCAGCGGGGGTGGCGATGAGCAGTTCTTC
CDR3 protein: CASSSSGGGDEQFF

D gene: NA
J gene: TRBJ1-1
V gene: TRBV12-3/TRBV12-4
clone size: many
CDR3 DNA: TGTGCCAGCACCCAGGGACGCACTGAAGCTTTCTTT
CDR3 protein: CASTQGRTEAFF

D gene: NA
J gene: TRBJ1-5
V gene: TRBV20-1
clone size: many
CDR3 DNA: TGCAGTGCTAGGACAGAGGGACCGGGCCAGCCCCAGCATTTT
CDR3 protein: CSARTEGPGQPQHF

D gene: TRBD1
J gene: TRBJ2-2
V gene: TRBV6-6
clone size: many
CDR3 DNA: TGTGCCAGCAGCCAATCGGGACAGACGATCAACACCGGGGAGCTGTTTTTT
CDR3 protein: CASSQSGQTINTGELFF

D gene: NA
J gene: TRBJ1-2
V gene: TRBV15
clone size: many
CDR3 DNA: TGTGCCACCAGCAGAGATCGGATACAAAACCTCTATGGCTACACCTTC
CDR3 protein: CATSRDRIQNLYGYTF

D gene: NA
J gene: TRBJ1-5
V gene: TRBV6-5
clone size: many
CDR3 DNA: TGTGCCAGCTCCCGGGCCGTAAATCAGCCCCAGCATTTT
CDR3 protein: CASSRAVNQPQHF

D gene: TRBD1
J gene: TRBJ2-7
V gene: TRBV9
clone size: many
CDR3 DNA: TGTGCCAGCAGCGAGGGGGCAGCTGTATACGAGCAGTACTTC
CDR3 protein: CASSEGAAVYEQYF

D gene: TRBD1
J gene: TRBJ2-7
V gene: TRBV5-1
clone size: many
CDR3 DNA: TGCGCCAGCAGCTTCGCCGACAGGGGATTCGACGAGCAGTACTTC
CDR3 protein: CASSFADRGFDEQYF

D gene: NA
J gene: TRBJ2-7
V gene: TRBV6-5
clone size: many
CDR3 DNA: TGTGCCACCTGGACAGCGAGAAACGAGCAGTACTTC
CDR3 protein: CATWTARNEQYF

D gene: TRBD1
J gene: TRBJ2-7
V gene: TRBV5-1
clone size: many
CDR3 DNA: TGCGCCAGCAGGAGACAGGGGGACGAGCAGTACTTC
CDR3 protein: CASRRQGDEQYF

D gene: TRBD1
J gene: TRBJ1-2
V gene: TRBV12-3/TRBV12-4
clone size: NA
CDR3 DNA: TGTGCCAGCAGTTTAGCGGGAGGGACAGCGTATGGCTACACCTTC
CDR3 protein: CASSLAGGTAYGYTF

D gene: NA
J gene: TRBJ1-6
V gene: TRBV27
clone size: many
CDR3 DNA: TGTGCCAGCAGTTTCGGAGGGGCCAATTCACCCCTCCACTTT
CDR3 protein: CASSFGGANSPLHF

D gene: NA
J gene: TRBJ2-1
V gene: TRBV20-1
clone size: many
CDR3 DNA: TGCAGTGCGGCTTCGGGACAAAGCTCCTACAATGAGCAGTTCTTC
CDR3 protein: CSAASGQSSYNEQFF

D gene: TRBD1
J gene: TRBJ1-1
V gene: TRBV12-5
clone size: many
CDR3 DNA: TGTGCTAGTGGTCGGACAGGGTCGAACACTGAAGCTTTCTTT
CDR3 protein: CASGRTGSNTEAFF

D gene: TRBD1
J gene: TRBJ2-7
V gene: TRBV7-9
clone size: many
CDR3 DNA: TGTGCCAGCCGGGGACAGTTAAACTACGAGCAGTACTTC
CDR3 protein: CASRGQLNYEQYF

D gene: NA
J gene: TRBJ1-1
V gene: TRBV9
clone size: many
CDR3 DNA: TGTGCCAGCAGCGTAGGGGGTAGTTGGAACACTGAAGCTTTCTTT
CDR3 protein: CASSVGGSWNTEAFF

D gene: TRBD2
J gene: TRBJ2-7
V gene: TRBV3-1
clone size: many
CDR3 DNA: TGTGCCAGCAGCCAAGGGGGAGGGAGCCTCGAGCAGTACTTC
CDR3 protein: CASSQGGGSLEQYF

D gene: NA
J gene: TRBJ2-7
V gene: TRBV4-1
clone size: many
CDR3 DNA: TGCGCCAGCAGCCAAGTCGGCAGGGACGGGGACGAGCAGTACTTC
CDR3 protein: CASSQVGRDGDEQYF

D gene: NA
J gene: TRBJ2-2
V gene: TRBV29-1
clone size: many
CDR3 DNA: TGCAGCACCTCTATTACAGGGTCCGGGGAGCTGTTTTTT
CDR3 protein: CSTSITGSGELFF

D gene: NA
J gene: TRBJ2-7
V gene: TRBV24-1
clone size: many
CDR3 DNA: TGTGCCACCAGTGATTCGGGACCTCTATACGAGCAGTACTTC
CDR3 protein: CATSDSGPLYEQYF

D gene: NA
J gene: TRBJ1-5
V gene: TRBV20-1
clone size: NA
CDR3 DNA: TGCAGTGCTAGTCAACAGGATAATCAGCCCCAGCATTTT
CDR3 protein: CSASQQDNQPQHF

D gene: NA
J gene: TRBJ2-7
V gene: TRBV24-1
clone size: many
CDR3 DNA: TGTGCCACCAGTGATTCGACAGTTTACGAGCAGTACTTC
CDR3 protein: CATSDSTVYEQYF

D gene: NA
J gene: TRBJ2-3
V gene: TRBV9
clone size: many
CDR3 DNA: TGTGCCAGCAGCGTAGGATTTTCATCAGATACGCAGTATTTT
CDR3 protein: CASSVGFSSDTQYF

D gene: NA
J gene: TRBJ2-6
V gene: TRBV2
clone size: many
CDR3 DNA: TGTGCCAGCAGTGAGATAGGGTCTGGGGCCAACGTCCTGACTTTC
CDR3 protein: CASSEIGSGANVLTF

D gene: NA
J gene: TRBJ1-2
V gene: TRBV4-1
clone size: many
CDR3 DNA: TGCGCCAGCAGCCTTAACGTCGGGCTCTATGGCTACACCTTC
CDR3 protein: CASSLNVGLYGYTF

D gene: NA
J gene: TRBJ2-3
V gene: TRBV7-9
clone size: many
CDR3 DNA: TGTGCCAGCAGCACTAAGCGGGGACACACAGATACGCAGTATTTT
CDR3 protein: CASSTKRGHTDTQYF

D gene: TRBD2
J gene: TRBJ2-1
V gene: TRBV19
clone size: many
CDR3 DNA: TGTGCCAGTAGTGTAGGGGGACTAGCGATTTATGAGCAGTTCTTC
CDR3 protein: CASSVGGLAIYEQFF

D gene: NA
J gene: TRBJ2-7
V gene: TRBV5-1
clone size: many
CDR3 DNA: TGCGCCAGCAGCTTGTCTCGCGGCAGGTCCTACGAGCAGTACTTC
CDR3 protein: CASSLSRGRSYEQYF

D gene: TRBD1
J gene: TRBJ1-2
V gene: TRBV12-3/TRBV12-4
clone size: many
CDR3 DNA: TGTGCCAGCAGTGACAAAACAGGGGGCCGCATCTATGGCTACACCTTC
CDR3 protein: CASSDKTGGRIYGYTF

D gene: NA
J gene: TRBJ1-6
V gene: TRBV12-5
clone size: NA
CDR3 DNA: TGTGCTAGTGGACCGGGGAGATCCTATAATTCACCCCTCCACTTT
CDR3 protein: CASGPGRSYNSPLHF

D gene: TRBD1
J gene: TRBJ1-4
V gene: TRBV5-5
clone size: many
CDR3 DNA: TGTGCCAGCATCCCCGACAGGGGGCACGAAAAACTGTTTTTT
CDR3 protein: CASIPDRGHEKLFF

D gene: NA
J gene: TRBJ1-2
V gene: TRBV9
clone size: many
CDR3 DNA: TGTGCCAGCAGCGTAGCTAAGGATTTCTATGGCTACACCTTC
CDR3 protein: CASSVAKDFYGYTF

D gene: NA
J gene: TRBJ1-1
V gene: TRBV5-1
clone size: many
CDR3 DNA: TGCGCCAGCAGCTTGGGGGGGGGGACGACTGAAGCTTTCTTT
CDR3 protein: CASSLGGGTTEAFF

D gene: NA
J gene: TRBJ2-7
V gene: TRBV2
clone size: many
CDR3 DNA: TGTGCCAGCATCAGTTCTTCCTACGAGCAGTACTTC
CDR3 protein: CASISSSYEQYF